The clone carrying this T cell receptor (beta chain) occurred many times. Its target is not known. This sample was taken from a study of regulatory T cells in long-lasting Graves disease. Whole-study results and caveats: Newly diagnosed disease favored TRBV20-1 and TRBJ2-1 over persistent disease. Persistent patients had more shared public clonotypes (under 3,000) than new patients (roughly 940).

The authors built TCR beta libraries using iRepertoire HTBI primers and Arm-PCR of CDR3 regions. One entry per CDR3 protein, called by TCRdb with MiXCR from the multiplex PCR reads. The table includes a few hundred thousand distinct CDR3 sequences, 15% to 20% detected once. CDR1 is SNHLY and CDR2 is FYNNEI in the germline V gene. There are 13 residues in the CDR3. Trimming left V 6 bases short and J 1 base short, with 7 bases between. The time point: newly diagnosed GD, antithyroid drugs for less than 3 months. From PBMCs, RNA was extracted and then used to make the TCR library. The specimen comprised peripheral blood mononuclear cells (PBMCs), sampled at new diagnosis, from a patient treated with antithyroid drugs. This receptor was taken from a female donor with Graves disease. The chain links TRBV2 to TRBJ1-5; D perhaps matches TRBD1 (5 bases). CDR3 in amino acids: CASRPGSNQPQHF. The CDR3 nucleotides are TGTGCCAGCAGGCCAGGGAGCAATCAGCCCCAGCATTTT.